This T cell receptor beta chain was identified during a study of blood T cell repertoires in COVID-19. This CDR3 comprises 15 residues. Unmatched junction bases numbered 0, after V lost 4 bases and J lost 4 bases. The germline V gene has CDR1 LNHDA and CDR2 SQIVND (reference sequence). The method was immunoSEQ multiplex PCR; TCRdb's version includes in-frame clones alone and lacks a portion of them. Among 120,000 or so clones listed, roughly 90% were seen once. The source is a woman aged 55-75 years with COVID-19, enrolled during active disease. The source material was peripheral blood. The chain recombines TRBV19 with TRBJ2-1, with 14 positions matching TRBD2. The CDR3 DNA reads as TGTGCCAGTAGTAGACTAGCGGGGGGGTACAATGAGCAGTTCTTC. This encodes CASSRLAGGYNEQFF.